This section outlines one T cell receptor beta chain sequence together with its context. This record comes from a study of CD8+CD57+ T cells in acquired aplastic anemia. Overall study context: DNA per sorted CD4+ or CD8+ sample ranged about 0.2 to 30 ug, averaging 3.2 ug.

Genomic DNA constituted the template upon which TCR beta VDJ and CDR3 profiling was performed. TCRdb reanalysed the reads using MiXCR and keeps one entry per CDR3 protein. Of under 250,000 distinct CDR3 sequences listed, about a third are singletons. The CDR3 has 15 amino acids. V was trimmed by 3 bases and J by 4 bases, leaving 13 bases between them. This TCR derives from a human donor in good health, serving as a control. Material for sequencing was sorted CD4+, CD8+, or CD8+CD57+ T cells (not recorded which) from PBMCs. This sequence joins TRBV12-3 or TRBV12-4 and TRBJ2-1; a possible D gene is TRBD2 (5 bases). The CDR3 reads CASSFGSLAYNEQFF. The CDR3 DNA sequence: TGTGCCAGCAGTTTTGGCTCCCTAGCATACAATGAGCAGTTCTTC.